The 20 T cell receptor beta chains reported below all come from one sample, sequenced in a study of vaccination effects on CD4 cells after COVID-19. The antigens of these receptors remain unknown. Peptide-pool stimulation followed by sequencing identified expanded antigen-specific CD4+ clonotypes in the ViraFEST assay. The culture ran for about 11 days, and then CD4+ T cells were isolated. Vaccine recipients lacked prior SARS-CoV-2 infection and had negative nucleocapsid antibodies. Assay: immunoSEQ multiplex PCR; the TCRdb copy retains only in-frame clones and omits some. The data contain about 40,000 clones, roughly 70% of them singletons. Sequencing used CD4+ T cells from PBMCs cultured with SARS-CoV-2 spike peptides, obtained before COVID-19 vaccination. The receptors were sampled from a human donor who received a COVID-19 vaccine.

This clone occurred a few times. The rearrangement joins TRBV18 to TRBJ2-7; D unresolved. The CDR3 runs 14 residues. Trimming shortened V by 6 bases and J by 7 bases, and 19 bases separated the two germline ends. Per the germline V gene, CDR1 is KGHSH and CDR2 is LQKENI. CDR3 amino acids: CASSPQGTRIEQYF. CDR3 sequence (DNA): TGTGCCAGCTCGCCTCAAGGCACCAGGATAGAGCAGTACTTC.

There are a few counts of this clone. This chain connects TRBV20-1 to TRBJ1-2; TRBD1 is a possible D gene (5 bases). V was shortened by 3 bases and J by 8 bases, with 10 bases between the two germline ends. Looked up from germline, CDR1 is DFQATT and CDR2 is SNEGSKA (reference sequence). The CDR3 spans 11 residues. The CDR3 DNA sequence: TGCAGTGCTAGTTGGGGGAGGGGCTACACCTTC. The encoded protein is CSASWGRGYTF.

The rearrangement joins TRBV15 to TRBJ1-3; D remains unclear. Germline CDR1 and CDR2: LNHNV and YYDKDF (reference sequence). V lost 0 bases, J lost 0 bases, and 12 bases lay in between. The CDR3 has 17 amino acids. Here the CDR3 reads CATSRDLGSSSGNTIYF. The CDR3 region has the DNA TGTGCCACCAGCAGAGACTTGGGGAGTTCCTCTGGAAACACCATATATTTT.

This clone came up a few times. The chain carries TRBV28 and TRBJ1-1; 8 positions agree with TRBD1. The CDR3 is 17 amino acids. Germline V gene lookup returns CDR1 MDHEN and CDR2 SYDVKM. The V and J ends lost 7 bases and 2 bases, in that order; junction bases with no gene match: 15. The CDR3 sequence: CASKGDPGQGPNTEAFF. The CDR3 DNA reads as TGTGCCAGCAAGGGAGACCCCGGACAGGGACCCAACACTGAAGCTTTCTTT.

This chain joins TRBV6-2 or TRBV6-3 and TRBJ2-1; the match to TRBD1 covers 8 bases. Germline V CDR1 and CDR2: MNHEY, SVGEGT. The CDR3 has 13 residues. Losses at the gene ends were 4 bases for V and 7 bases for J; bases not matched to a gene: 3. The CDR3 DNA sequence: TGTGCCAGCAGTTCAGGGGGCAATAATGAGCAGTTCTTC. It is translated as CASSSGGNNEQFF.

V is TRBV11-2 and J is TRBJ1-2; TRBD1 aligns across 9 bases. The CDR3 spans 16 residues. CDR1 is SGHAT and CDR2 is FQNNGV in the germline V gene. The V segment lost 5 bases and the J segment 7 bases; nucleotides outside the gene matches: 14. The CDR3 DNA follows: TGTGCCAGCAGCGCCCAATCCTACAGGGGGCGGCTTGGCTACACCTTC. Amino acid sequence: CASSAQSYRGRLGYTF.

This clone showed up just a few times. V and J are TRBV27 and TRBJ1-5; a possible D gene is TRBD1 (6 bases). The CDR3 is 14 residues long. V lost 5 bases and J lost 6, with 14 bases in between. Germline CDR1 is MNHEY and CDR2 is SMNVEV (reference sequence). CDR3 nucleotide sequence: TGTGCCAGCAGTATTAACAGGGAGGGTCAGCCCCAGCATTTT. Translation gives CASSINREGQPQHF.

The chain links TRBV4-3 to TRBJ2-1, with TRBD2 matching over 8 bases. V shed 3 bases, J shed 6 bases, and the junction held 7 bases outside the gene matches. Germline V gives CDR1 LGHNA, CDR2 YSLEER. The CDR3 sequence is 15 residues long. CDR3 sequence reads: CASSQMRGESNEQFF. In DNA form, the CDR3 reads TGCGCCAGCAGCCAGATGCGGGGGGAAAGCAATGAGCAGTTCTTC.

The V call is TRBV19, the J call TRBJ2-5; 9 bases align to TRBD2. V trimming: 4 bases; J trimming: 1 base; junction bases outside the gene matches: 1. The germline V gene has CDR1 LNHDA and CDR2 SQIVND (reference sequence). CDR3 length: 14 amino acids. CDR3 bases: TGTGCCAGTAGTACTAGCGGGACCCAAGAGACCCAGTACTTC. The encoded protein is CASSTSGTQETQYF.

This clone was found once. The V and J genes are TRBV4-1 and TRBJ2-5, with D unclear. The V gene lost 6 bases and the J gene lost 4 bases, with 15 bases spanning the gap. This CDR3 spans 14 amino acids. The germline V gene encodes CDR1 MGHRA and CDR2 YSYEKL. CDR3 region: CASSKGMSRETQYF. CDR3 DNA: TGCGCCAGCAGTAAGGGAATGAGCAGAGAGACCCAGTACTTC.

The rearrangement uses TRBV6-4 and TRBJ1-5, with TRBD1 matching over 7 bases. Germline assignment: CDR1 MRHNA and CDR2 SNTAGT. This CDR3 has 14 residues. V dropped 7 bases and J dropped 6; count of bases not matched to a gene: 9. The CDR3 sequence is CASKNRGMGQPQHF. In nucleotides, the CDR3 is TGTGCCAGCAAAAACAGGGGAATGGGTCAGCCCCAGCATTTT.

This chain uses TRBV18 with TRBJ1-3, with 12 positions matching TRBD1. The J segment lost 7 bases and the V segment lost 3 bases, leaving 4 bases of the junction unmatched. This CDR3 has 15 amino acids. Germline-derived CDR1 and CDR2 are KGHSH and LQKENI. The CDR3 here is CASSPGTGGFNTIYF. The CDR3, as DNA: TGTGCCAGCTCACCCGGGACAGGGGGCTTCAACACCATATATTTT.

The chain is built from TRBV14 and TRBJ2-1; TRBD2 agrees at 9 bases. The CDR3 runs to 15 residues. V shed 0 bases and J 8 bases; nucleotides not matched to a gene: 5. Germline V gene data show CDR1 as SGHDN and CDR2 as FVKESK. The CDR3 nucleotides are TGTGCCAGCAGCCAAGATGGACTAGCGATCGATGAGCAGTTCTTC. It yields the protein CASSQDGLAIDEQFF.

The V and J genes are TRBV6-5 and TRBJ1-3; D not resolved. V was clipped by 6 bases and J by 4 bases, with 16 bases between them. The CDR3 sequence is 15 residues long. Germline loops: CDR1 MNHEY, CDR2 SVGAGI. The CDR3 is CASRPSGGKGNTIYF. CDR3 sequence (DNA): TGTGCCAGCAGGCCCTCCGGAGGGAAGGGAAACACCATATATTTT.

The chain carries TRBV19 and TRBJ1-1, with 7 bases aligning to TRBD1. In germline, CDR1 is LNHDA, CDR2 SQIVND (reference sequence). CDR3 size: 13 residues. V lost 6 bases, J lost 4 bases, and 5 bases stayed unmatched. The CDR3: CASSQGGGTEAFF. The CDR3 DNA is TGTGCCAGTAGCCAGGGGGGGGGCACTGAAGCTTTCTTT.

The chain couples TRBV7-8 to TRBJ1-1; possible D gene TRBD1, 5 bases. Germline-derived CDR1 and CDR2 are SGHVS and FQNEAQ. Trimming shortened V by 2 bases and J by 1 base, and 8 bases separated the two germline ends. CDR3 length: 14 amino acids. The CDR3 reads CASSLTGGNTEAFF. CDR3 in DNA: TGTGCCAGCAGCTTAACAGGCGGGAACACTGAAGCTTTCTTT. Together with reference TRBV7-8 and TRBJ1-1, the CDR3 gives the full variable domain: GAGVSQSPRYKVAKRGQDVALRCDPISGHVSLFWYQQALGQGPEFLTYFQNEAQLDKSGLPSDRFFAERPEGSVSTLKIQRTQQEDSAVYLCASSLTGGNTEAFFGQGTRLTVV.

This clone was seen more than once but under ten times. V usage is TRBV5-1 and J usage is TRBJ2-1; the match to TRBD2 covers 16 bases. Germline trimming cut 1 base from V and 9 bases from J; bases unmatched to any gene: 4. Germline V CDR1 and CDR2: SGHRS, YFSETQ. CDR3 size: 16 residues. CDR3 sequence (DNA): TGCGCCAGCAGCTTGTCCGGGACTAGCGGGAGGGTTGAGCAGTTCTTC. Translation: CASSLSGTSGRVEQFF.

The chain is built from TRBV6-6 and TRBJ2-7; 12 bases match TRBD1. This CDR3 region has 14 residues. V dropped 6 bases and J dropped 5; count of bases not matched to a gene: 5. Germline V CDR1 and CDR2: MNHNY, SVGAGI (reference sequence). CDR3 DNA sequence: TGTGCCAGCAGGCCCGGGACAGGGGGCAACGAGCAGTACTTC. Translated: CASRPGTGGNEQYF.

The CDR3 DNA is TGTGCCAGCAGCAGGCGGTGGGCAGGGAAGCTCCAAGAGACCCAGTACTTC. Protein sequence: CASSRRWAGKLQETQYF. The V call is TRBV5-6, the J call TRBJ2-5, with D maybe TRBD1 (5 bases). The length of the CDR3 is 17 residues. In germline, CDR1 is SGHDT, CDR2 YYEEEE. Between the trimmed V and J ends, which lost 4 bases and 1 base, there was a span of 20 bases.

This clone was seen only once. V gene TRBV7-2 combines with J gene TRBJ2-5; D could derive from TRBD1 or TRBD2 (5 bases each). The CDR3 spans 17 residues. V was trimmed by 5 bases and J by 3 bases, leaving 22 bases between them. Germline V lookup: CDR1 SGHTA, CDR2 FQGNSA. The CDR3 nucleotides read TGTGCCAGCAGCCCAGCCAATCAGGGAGTGGGGAAAGAGACCCAGTACTTC. It encodes CASSPANQGVGKETQYF. The full variable domain, rest sourced from reference TRBV7-2 and TRBJ2-5, is GAGVSQSPSNKVTEKGKDVELRCDPISGHTALYWYRQSLGQGLEFLIYFQGNSAPDKSGLPSDRFSAERTGGSVSTLTIQRTQQEDSAVYLCASSPANQGVGKETQYFGPGTRLLVL.